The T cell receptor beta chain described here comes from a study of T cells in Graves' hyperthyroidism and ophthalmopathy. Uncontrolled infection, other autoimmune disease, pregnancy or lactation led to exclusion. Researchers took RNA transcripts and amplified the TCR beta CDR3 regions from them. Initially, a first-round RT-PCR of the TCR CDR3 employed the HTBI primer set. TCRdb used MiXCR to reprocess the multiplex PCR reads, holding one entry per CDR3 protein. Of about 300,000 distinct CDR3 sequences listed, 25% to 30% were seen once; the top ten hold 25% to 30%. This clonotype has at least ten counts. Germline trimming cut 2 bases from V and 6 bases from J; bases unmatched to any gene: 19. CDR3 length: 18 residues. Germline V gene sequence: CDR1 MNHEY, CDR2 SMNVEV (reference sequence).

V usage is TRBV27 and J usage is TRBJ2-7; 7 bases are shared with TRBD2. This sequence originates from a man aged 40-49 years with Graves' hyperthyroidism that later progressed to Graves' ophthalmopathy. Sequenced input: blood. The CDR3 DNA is TGTGCCAGCAGTTTAGTGTTAAGGGGCGGTCCGGGAGGCGCCGAGCAGTACTTC. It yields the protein CASSLVLRGGPGGAEQYF.